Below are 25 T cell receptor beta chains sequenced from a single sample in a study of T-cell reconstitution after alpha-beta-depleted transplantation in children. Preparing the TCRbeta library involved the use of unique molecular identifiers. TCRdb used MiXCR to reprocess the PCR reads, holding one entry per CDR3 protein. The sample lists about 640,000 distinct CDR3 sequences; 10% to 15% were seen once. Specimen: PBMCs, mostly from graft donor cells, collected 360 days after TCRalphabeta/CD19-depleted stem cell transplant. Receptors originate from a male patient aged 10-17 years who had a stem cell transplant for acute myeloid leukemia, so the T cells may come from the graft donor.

The CDR3 nucleotides are TGTGCCAGCAGTTTATCCGCTTCAGAGACCCAGTACTTC. This encodes CASSLSASETQYF. The chain combines TRBV28 with TRBJ2-5; D not resolved. The germline gives CDR1 MDHEN, CDR2 SYDVKM. The CDR3 consists of 13 residues. Trimming pared 1 base from V and 4 bases from J, leaving 7 bases between.

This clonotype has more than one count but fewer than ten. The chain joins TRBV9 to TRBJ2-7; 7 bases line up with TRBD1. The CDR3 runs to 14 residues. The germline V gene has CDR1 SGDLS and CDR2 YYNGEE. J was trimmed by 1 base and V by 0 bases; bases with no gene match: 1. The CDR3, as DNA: TGTGCCAGCAGCGTAGGGGACAGTTCCTACGAGCAGTACTTC. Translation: CASSVGDSSYEQYF.

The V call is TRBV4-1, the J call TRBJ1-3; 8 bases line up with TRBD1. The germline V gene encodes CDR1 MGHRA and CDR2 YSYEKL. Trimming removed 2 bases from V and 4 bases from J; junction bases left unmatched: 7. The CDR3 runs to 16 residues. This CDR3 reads CASSQSGGESGNTIYF. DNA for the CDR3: TGCGCCAGCAGCCAATCAGGGGGCGAGTCAGGAAACACCATATATTTT.

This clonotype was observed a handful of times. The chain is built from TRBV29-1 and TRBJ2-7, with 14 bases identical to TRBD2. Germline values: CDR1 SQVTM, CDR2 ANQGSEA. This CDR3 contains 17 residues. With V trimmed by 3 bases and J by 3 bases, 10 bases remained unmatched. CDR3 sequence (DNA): TGCAGCGTTGAGGATGTTTCTGGGACTAGCGGGGGCTACGAGCAGTACTTC. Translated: CSVEDVSGTSGGYEQYF.

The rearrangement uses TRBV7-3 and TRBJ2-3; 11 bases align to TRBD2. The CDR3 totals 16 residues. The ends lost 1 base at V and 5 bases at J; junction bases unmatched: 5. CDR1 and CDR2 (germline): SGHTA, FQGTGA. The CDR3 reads CASSLMAGTSGDTQYF. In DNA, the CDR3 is TGTGCCAGCAGCTTAATGGCCGGGACTAGCGGAGATACGCAGTATTTT.

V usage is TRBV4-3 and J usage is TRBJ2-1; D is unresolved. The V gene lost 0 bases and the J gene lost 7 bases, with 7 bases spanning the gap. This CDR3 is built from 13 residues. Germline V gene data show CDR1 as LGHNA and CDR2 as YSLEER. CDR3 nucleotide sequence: TGCGCCAGCAGCCAAGAATTTAGAAATGAGCAGTTCTTC. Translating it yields CASSQEFRNEQFF.

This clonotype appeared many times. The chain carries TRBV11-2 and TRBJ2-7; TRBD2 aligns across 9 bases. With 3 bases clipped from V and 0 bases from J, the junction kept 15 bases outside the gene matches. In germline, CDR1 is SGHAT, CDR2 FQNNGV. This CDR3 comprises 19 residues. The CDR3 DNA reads TGTGCCAGCAGCTTCGTGCAGAACCCTAGCGGGATCCCCTCCTACGAGCAGTACTTC. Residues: CASSFVQNPSGIPSYEQYF.

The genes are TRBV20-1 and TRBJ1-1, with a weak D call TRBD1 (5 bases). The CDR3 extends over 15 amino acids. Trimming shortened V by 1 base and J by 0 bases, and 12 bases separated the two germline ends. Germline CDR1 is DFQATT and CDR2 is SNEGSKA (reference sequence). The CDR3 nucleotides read TGCAGTGCTAGAGTATCTGAGGGGCTGAACACTGAAGCTTTCTTT. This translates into CSARVSEGLNTEAFF.

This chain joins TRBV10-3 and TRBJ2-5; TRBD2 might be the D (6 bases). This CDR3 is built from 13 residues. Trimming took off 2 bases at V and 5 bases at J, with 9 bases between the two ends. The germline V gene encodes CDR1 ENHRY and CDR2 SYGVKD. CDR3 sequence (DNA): TGTGCCATCAGTGAGGCAGGGAGGGAGACCCAGTACTTC. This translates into CAISEAGRETQYF.

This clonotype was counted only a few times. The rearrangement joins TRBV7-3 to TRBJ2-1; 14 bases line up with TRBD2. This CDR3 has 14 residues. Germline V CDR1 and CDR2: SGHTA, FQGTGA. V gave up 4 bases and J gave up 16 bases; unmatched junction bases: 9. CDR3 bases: TGTGCCAGCAGCTGGGGACTAGCGGGAGCCCCTTTATTCTTC. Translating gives CASSWGLAGAPLFF. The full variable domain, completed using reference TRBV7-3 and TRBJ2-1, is GAGVSQTPSNKVTEKGKYVELRCDPISGHTALYWYRQSLGQGPEFLIYFQGTGAADDSGLPNDRFFAVRPEGSVSTLKIQRTERGDSAVYLCASSWGLAGAPLFFGPGTRLTVL.

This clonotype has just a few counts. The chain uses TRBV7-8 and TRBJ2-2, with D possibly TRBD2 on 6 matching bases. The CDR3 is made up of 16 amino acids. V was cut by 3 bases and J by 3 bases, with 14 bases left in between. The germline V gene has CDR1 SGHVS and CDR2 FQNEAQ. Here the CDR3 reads CASSFLPGDYTGELFF. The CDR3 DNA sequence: TGTGCCAGCAGCTTTCTTCCGGGGGACTACACCGGGGAGCTGTTTTTT.

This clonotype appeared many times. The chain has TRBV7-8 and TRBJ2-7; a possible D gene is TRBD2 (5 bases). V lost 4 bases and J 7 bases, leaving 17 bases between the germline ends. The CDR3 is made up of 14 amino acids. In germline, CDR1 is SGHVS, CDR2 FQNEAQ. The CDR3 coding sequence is TGTGCCAGCAGCTCCCCGGGGTTACCCGGGGAGCAGTACTTC. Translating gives CASSSPGLPGEQYF. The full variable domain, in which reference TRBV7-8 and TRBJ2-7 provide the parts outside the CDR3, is GAGVSQSPRYKVAKRGQDVALRCDPISGHVSLFWYQQALGQGPEFLTYFQNEAQLDKSGLPSDRFFAERPEGSVSTLKIQRTQQEDSAVYLCASSSPGLPGEQYFGPGTRLTVT.

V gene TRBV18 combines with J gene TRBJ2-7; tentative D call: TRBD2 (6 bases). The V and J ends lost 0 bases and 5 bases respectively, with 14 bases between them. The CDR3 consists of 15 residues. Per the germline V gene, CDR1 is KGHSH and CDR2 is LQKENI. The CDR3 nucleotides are TGTGCCAGCTCACCACCGGGACTCAGGTTCCACGAGCAGTACTTC. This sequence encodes CASSPPGLRFHEQYF.

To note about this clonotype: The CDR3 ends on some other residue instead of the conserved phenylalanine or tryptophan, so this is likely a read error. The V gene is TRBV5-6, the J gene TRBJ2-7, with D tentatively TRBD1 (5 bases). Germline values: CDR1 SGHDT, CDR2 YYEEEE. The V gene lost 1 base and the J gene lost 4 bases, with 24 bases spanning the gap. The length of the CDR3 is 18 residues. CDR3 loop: CASSLTIRTGRLGYEQYS. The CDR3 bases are TGTGCCAGCAGCTTGACTATCCGCACAGGTCGGCTTGGGTACGAGCAGTACTCC.

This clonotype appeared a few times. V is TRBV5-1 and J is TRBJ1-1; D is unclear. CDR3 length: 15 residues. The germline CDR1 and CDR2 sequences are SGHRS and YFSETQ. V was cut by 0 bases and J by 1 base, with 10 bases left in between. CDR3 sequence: CASSLDGWGNTEAFF. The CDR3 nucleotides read TGCGCCAGCAGCTTGGATGGCTGGGGGAACACTGAAGCTTTCTTT.

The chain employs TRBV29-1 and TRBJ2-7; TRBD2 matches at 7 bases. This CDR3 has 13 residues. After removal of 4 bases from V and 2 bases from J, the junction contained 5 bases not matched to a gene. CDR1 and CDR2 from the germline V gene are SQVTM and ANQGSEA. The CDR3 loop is CSVGVGLAYEQYF. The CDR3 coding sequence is TGCAGCGTTGGTGTTGGACTAGCCTACGAGCAGTACTTC.

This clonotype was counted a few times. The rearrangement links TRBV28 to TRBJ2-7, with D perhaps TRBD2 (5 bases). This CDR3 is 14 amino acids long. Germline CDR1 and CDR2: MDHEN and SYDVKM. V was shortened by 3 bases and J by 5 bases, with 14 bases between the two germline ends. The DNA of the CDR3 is TGTGCCAGCAGTTTCCCCGTCCTGCGGGACGAGCAGTACTTC. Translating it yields CASSFPVLRDEQYF.

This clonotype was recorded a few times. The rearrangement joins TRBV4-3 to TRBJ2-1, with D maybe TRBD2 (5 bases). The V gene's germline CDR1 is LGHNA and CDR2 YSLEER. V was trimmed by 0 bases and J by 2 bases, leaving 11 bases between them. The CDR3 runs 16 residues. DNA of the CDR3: TGCGCCAGCAGCCAAGAGAAAGCGGTTCCCTACAATGAGCAGTTCTTC. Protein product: CASSQEKAVPYNEQFF.

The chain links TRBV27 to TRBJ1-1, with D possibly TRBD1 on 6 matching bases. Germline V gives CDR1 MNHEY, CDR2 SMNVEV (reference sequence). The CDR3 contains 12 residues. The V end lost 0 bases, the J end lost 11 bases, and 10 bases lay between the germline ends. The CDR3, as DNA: TGTGCCAGCAGTTTATCCGGGGGGCAGGCTTTCTTT. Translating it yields CASSLSGGQAFF.

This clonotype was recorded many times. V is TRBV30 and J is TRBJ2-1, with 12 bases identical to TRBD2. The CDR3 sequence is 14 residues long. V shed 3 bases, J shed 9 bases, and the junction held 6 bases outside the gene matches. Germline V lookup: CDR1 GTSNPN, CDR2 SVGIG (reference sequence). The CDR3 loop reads CAWRLAGGPIEQFF. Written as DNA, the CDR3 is TGTGCCTGGAGGCTAGCGGGAGGGCCAATTGAGCAGTTCTTC.

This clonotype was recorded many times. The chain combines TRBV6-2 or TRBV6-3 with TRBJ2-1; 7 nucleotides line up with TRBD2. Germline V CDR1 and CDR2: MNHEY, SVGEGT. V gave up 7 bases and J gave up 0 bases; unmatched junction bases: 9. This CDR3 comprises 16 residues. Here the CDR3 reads CASTRRTRSSYNEQFF. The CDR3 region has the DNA TGTGCCAGCACCAGACGGACTAGGAGCTCCTACAATGAGCAGTTCTTC.

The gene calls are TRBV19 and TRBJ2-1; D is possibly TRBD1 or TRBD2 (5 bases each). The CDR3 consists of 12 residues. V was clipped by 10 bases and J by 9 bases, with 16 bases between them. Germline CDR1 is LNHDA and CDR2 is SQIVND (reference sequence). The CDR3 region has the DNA TGTGCCACCGAGTCATGGGGGAGTGAGCAGTTCTTC. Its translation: CATESWGSEQFF.

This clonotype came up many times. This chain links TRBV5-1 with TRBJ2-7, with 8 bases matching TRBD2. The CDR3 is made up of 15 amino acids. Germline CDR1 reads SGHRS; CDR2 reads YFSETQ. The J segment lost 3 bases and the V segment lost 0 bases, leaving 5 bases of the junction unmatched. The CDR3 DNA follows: TGCGCCAGCAGCTTGGGTGTGGGACTAGTCTACGAGCAGTACTTC. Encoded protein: CASSLGVGLVYEQYF.

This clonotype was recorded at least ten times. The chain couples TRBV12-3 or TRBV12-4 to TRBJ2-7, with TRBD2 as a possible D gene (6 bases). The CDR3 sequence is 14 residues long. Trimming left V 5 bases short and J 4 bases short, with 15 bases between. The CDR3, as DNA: TGTGCCAGCAGTACGGGACTGGGGGAATACGAGCAGTACTTC. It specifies CASSTGLGEYEQYF.

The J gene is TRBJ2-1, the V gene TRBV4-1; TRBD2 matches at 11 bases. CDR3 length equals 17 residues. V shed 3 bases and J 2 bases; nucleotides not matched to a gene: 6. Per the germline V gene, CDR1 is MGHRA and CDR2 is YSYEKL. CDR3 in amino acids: CASSQGGTSGAYNEQFF. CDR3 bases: TGCGCCAGCAGCCAGGGGGGGACTAGCGGAGCCTACAATGAGCAGTTCTTC.